These 6 T cell receptor beta chains were all obtained from the same sample, sequenced in a study of cytomegalovirus exposure and HLA in healthy donors. Use of 60 Vbeta and 13 Jbeta primers characterized the PCR. TCRdb's copy holds only in-frame clones and misses some; the assay was immunoSEQ multiplex PCR. Here the sample spans about 160,000 clones, approximately 80% being singletons. Sequencing was performed on PBMCs. These receptor sequences come from a man aged 25-40 years in good health and CMV-seropositive.

In this sample, this clone turned up a few times. One end of the junction is discordant with germline, which a read error may explain. The chain uses TRBV6-5 and TRBJ1-1; 9 nucleotides align to TRBD1. In germline, CDR1 is MNHEY, CDR2 SVGAGI. The CDR3 has 13 amino acids. CDR3 DNA sequence: TGTGCCAGCAATTACAGGGGGCAGACTGAAGCTTTCTTT. Encoded protein: CASNYRGQTEAFF.

In its sample, this clone was seen once. The genes are TRBV7-9 and TRBJ2-7; TRBD2 might be the D (5 bases). This CDR3 spans 13 amino acids. V was cut by 6 bases and J by 3 bases, with 12 bases left in between. Germline V gives CDR1 SEHNR, CDR2 FQNEAQ (reference sequence). The DNA of the CDR3 is TGTGCCAGCAGGACACTCGCGGGCTACGAGCAGTACTTC. Protein sequence: CASRTLAGYEQYF. The complete variable domain, with remaining parts taken from reference TRBV7-9 and TRBJ2-7, reads DTGVSQNPRHKITKRGQNVTFRCDPISEHNRLYWYRQTLGQGPEFLTYFQNEAQLEKSRLLSDRFSAERPKGSFSTLEIQRTEQGDSAMYLCASRTLAGYEQYFGPGTRLTVT.

This clone was detected only a few times. The chain couples TRBV5-1 to TRBJ1-4; TRBD1 is a possible D gene (5 bases). Trimming pared 6 bases from V and 8 bases from J, leaving 17 bases between. The CDR3 has 14 residues. Germline assignment: CDR1 SGHRS and CDR2 YFSETQ. This chain's CDR3 is CASTLEGRGEKLFF. The CDR3 DNA sequence: TGCGCCAGCACCCTGGAGGGACGGGGGGAAAAACTGTTTTTT.

The chain couples TRBV5-4 to TRBJ1-6, with no clear D. The V end was cut by 4 bases, the J end by 7 bases, with 12 bases between. The CDR3 has 14 residues. Germline CDR1 SGHNT, CDR2 YYREEE (reference sequence). The CDR3 DNA is TGTGCCAGCAGCGAGAAGACTTCAAATTCACCCCTCCACTTT. This translates into CASSEKTSNSPLHF.

J is TRBJ2-5 and V is TRBV12-5; 11 nucleotides agree with TRBD1. This CDR3 region has 15 residues. The trim removed 5 bases at V and 4 bases at J, leaving 6 bases unmatched. CDR1 is LGHNT, CDR2 FRNRAP, per germline. For the CDR3, the DNA is TGTGCTAGTGGTCCCCCGGACAGGGGGCCAGAGACCCAGTACTTC. Protein: CASGPPDRGPETQYF. Drawing the rest from reference TRBV12-5 and TRBJ2-5, the complete variable domain is DARVTQTPRHKVTEMGQEVTMRCQPILGHNTVFWYRQTMMQGLELLAYFRNRAPLDDSGMPKDRFSAEMPDATLATLKIQPSEPRDSAVYFCASGPPDRGPETQYFGPGTRLLVL.

This sequence joins TRBV2 and TRBJ2-7; 12 nucleotides agree with TRBD1. The germline V gene has CDR1 SNHLY and CDR2 FYNNEI. The V segment lost 0 bases and the J segment 6 bases; nucleotides outside the gene matches: 6. CDR3 size: 16 residues. CDR3 bases: TGTGCCAGCAGTGAAGCGGGGACAGGGGGCGCGTGCGAGCAGTACTTC. As protein: CASSEAGTGGACEQYF.